This is a list of T cell receptor beta chains from one sample in a study of blood T cell repertoires in COVID-19. Only in-frame clones appear in the TCRdb table, and some are missing; sequencing was by immunoSEQ multiplex PCR. Of approximately 220,000 clones listed, 83% are singletons. The sequencing input was PBMCs or T cells enriched from blood (not recorded which). These receptors were taken from a woman in her forties who had been exposed to COVID-19. The CDR3 runs from the conserved cysteine through the conserved F or W. A D gene is named only where the DNA matches it firmly. Clone size is shown for a subset of rows, as once, few, many or a class of expanded clone.

clone_size: NA
d_call: TRBD1
j_call: TRBJ2-7
v_call: TRBV6-5
cdr3_nt: TGTGCCAGCCTAGAGGACAGGGCCCACGAGCAGTACTTC
cdr3_aa: CASLEDRAHEQYF

clone_size: NA
d_call: TRBD1
j_call: TRBJ2-2
v_call: TRBV4-3
cdr3_nt: TGCGCCAGCAGCCAGGCGACAGGGGGCGACGGGGAGCTGTTTTTT
cdr3_aa: CASSQATGGDGELFF

clone_size: NA
d_call: NA
j_call: TRBJ2-7
v_call: TRBV6-2/TRBV6-3
cdr3_nt: TGTGCCAGCAGTTACATGGCAGCGAGCTCCTACGAGCAGTACTTC
cdr3_aa: CASSYMAASSYEQYF

clone_size: NA
d_call: TRBD2
j_call: TRBJ2-3
v_call: TRBV9
cdr3_nt: TGTGCCAGCAGCGTAGCGGCGGGGGGGCGCACAGATACGCAGTATTTT
cdr3_aa: CASSVAAGGRTDTQYF

clone_size: NA
d_call: NA
j_call: TRBJ1-5
v_call: TRBV6-2/TRBV6-3
cdr3_nt: TGTGCCAGCAGTAGCGAAGACAGGTTCAATCAGCCCCAGCATTTT
cdr3_aa: CASSSEDRFNQPQHF

clone_size: NA
d_call: TRBD1
j_call: TRBJ1-1
v_call: TRBV7-9
cdr3_nt: TGTGCCAGCAGCTTGGGACAGACCATGAACACTGAAGCTTTCTTT
cdr3_aa: CASSLGQTMNTEAFF

clone_size: NA
d_call: TRBD1
j_call: TRBJ2-7
v_call: TRBV5-1
cdr3_nt: TGCGCCAGCAGCTGGACAGGGGGCCGCGAGCAGTACTTC
cdr3_aa: CASSWTGGREQYF

clone_size: once
d_call: NA
j_call: TRBJ1-4
v_call: TRBV28
cdr3_nt: TGTGCCAGCAGAGGACTGGTTAATGAAAAACTGTTTTTT
cdr3_aa: CASRGLVNEKLFF

clone_size: few
d_call: TRBD2
j_call: TRBJ2-2
v_call: TRBV5-1
cdr3_nt: TGCGCCAGCAGCTTGTCACTAGCGGGGGCGAACACCGGGGAGCTGTTTTTT
cdr3_aa: CASSLSLAGANTGELFF

clone_size: NA
d_call: TRBD1
j_call: TRBJ1-5
v_call: TRBV28
cdr3_nt: TGTGCCAGCAGTCCTCCGGGACAGGGTGGCCAGCCCCAGCATTTT
cdr3_aa: CASSPPGQGGQPQHF

clone_size: once
d_call: TRBD1
j_call: TRBJ1-5
v_call: TRBV5-4
cdr3_nt: TGTGCCAGCAGCTTGTACCGGACCGGGACAGATAGCAATCAGCCCCAGCATTTT
cdr3_aa: CASSLYRTGTDSNQPQHF

clone_size: NA
d_call: TRBD1
j_call: TRBJ1-4
v_call: TRBV7-9
cdr3_nt: TGTGCCAGCAGCTCCCGGACAGGAATCCCAGGAGATGAAAAACTGTTTTTT
cdr3_aa: CASSSRTGIPGDEKLFF

clone_size: once
d_call: NA
j_call: TRBJ1-2
v_call: TRBV19
cdr3_nt: TGTGCCAGTAGTATGGAGGGCAGGCTCTATGGCTACACCTTC
cdr3_aa: CASSMEGRLYGYTF

clone_size: NA
d_call: NA
j_call: TRBJ2-1
v_call: TRBV5-4
cdr3_nt: TGTGCCAGCAGCTTGGGCCTGAGGGATGAGCAGTTCTTC
cdr3_aa: CASSLGLRDEQFF

clone_size: NA
d_call: NA
j_call: TRBJ1-5
v_call: TRBV2
cdr3_nt: TGTGCCAGCAGCCCCGGACAAGTTAATCAGCCCCAGCATTTT
cdr3_aa: CASSPGQVNQPQHF

clone_size: NA
d_call: NA
j_call: TRBJ2-7
v_call: TRBV5-1
cdr3_nt: TGCGCCAGCAGCAGTACAGGTACATCCTACGAGCAGTACTTC
cdr3_aa: CASSSTGTSYEQYF

clone_size: NA
d_call: NA
j_call: TRBJ2-3
v_call: TRBV21-1
cdr3_nt: TGTGCCAGCAGCACCCTGGACTTCGAATGGGGTACAGATACGCAGTATTTT
cdr3_aa: CASSTLDFEWGTDTQYF

clone_size: few
d_call: TRBD1
j_call: TRBJ2-5
v_call: TRBV5-4
cdr3_nt: TGTGCCAGCAGCTCGGGACAGGGTGATGCTAGCCAAGAGACCCAGTACTTC
cdr3_aa: CASSSGQGDASQETQYF

clone_size: NA
d_call: NA
j_call: TRBJ1-1
v_call: TRBV28
cdr3_nt: TGTGCCAGCAGCCTCCCGGGGGAACGGGCTTTCTTT
cdr3_aa: CASSLPGERAFF

clone_size: once
d_call: TRBD2
j_call: TRBJ2-7
v_call: TRBV6-2/TRBV6-3
cdr3_nt: TGTGCCAGCAGTTATGTGGGGACTAGCGGATACGAGCAGTACTTC
cdr3_aa: CASSYVGTSGYEQYF

clone_size: many
d_call: TRBD1
j_call: TRBJ2-7
v_call: TRBV2
cdr3_nt: TGTGCCAGCAACGGACAGGGGGTGGCCTACGAGCAGTACTTC
cdr3_aa: CASNGQGVAYEQYF

clone_size: NA
d_call: NA
j_call: TRBJ2-3
v_call: TRBV24-1
cdr3_nt: TGTGCCACCTCTGAGTCCGGACAAGCAGGGAAAGATACGCAGTATTTT
cdr3_aa: CATSESGQAGKDTQYF

clone_size: NA
d_call: NA
j_call: TRBJ1-4
v_call: TRBV3-1/TRBV3-2
cdr3_nt: TGTGCCAGCAGTCCCCAGGGAACTAATGAAAAACTGTTTTTT
cdr3_aa: CASSPQGTNEKLFF

clone_size: few
d_call: NA
j_call: TRBJ1-3
v_call: TRBV5-5
cdr3_nt: TGTGCCAGCAGCTTTCGGTCAGGACTTAACTCTGGAAACACCATATATTTT
cdr3_aa: CASSFRSGLNSGNTIYF

clone_size: NA
d_call: NA
j_call: TRBJ1-5
v_call: TRBV28
cdr3_nt: TGTGCCAGCAGTTTGAGGGATAGCAATCAGCCCCAGCATTTT
cdr3_aa: CASSLRDSNQPQHF

clone_size: many
d_call: TRBD1
j_call: TRBJ1-5
v_call: TRBV27
cdr3_nt: TGTGCCAGCAGTTTCCAGGACAGGCCCAATCAGCCCCAGCATTTT
cdr3_aa: CASSFQDRPNQPQHF

clone_size: NA
d_call: NA
j_call: TRBJ2-5
v_call: TRBV18
cdr3_nt: TGTGCCAGCTCCCCAGGTGAGAGGGAGACCCAGTACTTC
cdr3_aa: CASSPGERETQYF

clone_size: NA
d_call: NA
j_call: TRBJ2-3
v_call: TRBV7-6
cdr3_nt: TGTGCCAGCAACACACAGGGAAGGGCAGATACGCAGTATTTT
cdr3_aa: CASNTQGRADTQYF

clone_size: once
d_call: TRBD2
j_call: TRBJ2-5
v_call: TRBV7-9
cdr3_nt: TGTGCCAGCAGCTTCAGGGAGGGGGAGACCCAGTACTTC
cdr3_aa: CASSFREGETQYF

clone_size: NA
d_call: TRBD1
j_call: TRBJ1-4
v_call: TRBV28
cdr3_nt: TGTGCCAGCAGTTCCGGACAGGGGGCCTTTGAAAAACTGTTTTTT
cdr3_aa: CASSSGQGAFEKLFF

clone_size: NA
d_call: NA
j_call: TRBJ1-1
v_call: TRBV6-5
cdr3_nt: TGTGCCAGCAGTCGGACAGCGCGGACTGAAGCTTTCTTT
cdr3_aa: CASSRTARTEAFF

clone_size: NA
d_call: NA
j_call: TRBJ2-1
v_call: TRBV11-3
cdr3_nt: TGTGCCAGCAGCTACCTGACAGATTACAATGAGCAGTTCTTC
cdr3_aa: CASSYLTDYNEQFF

clone_size: NA
d_call: TRBD2
j_call: TRBJ2-1
v_call: TRBV7-2
cdr3_nt: TGTGCCAGCAGCTACAGGGCGGGGGGGCACAATGAGCAGTTCTTC
cdr3_aa: CASSYRAGGHNEQFF

clone_size: NA
d_call: TRBD1
j_call: TRBJ1-1
v_call: TRBV7-9
cdr3_nt: TGTGCCAGCAGCTTAGACAGGGGGATGAACACTGAAGCTTTCTTT
cdr3_aa: CASSLDRGMNTEAFF

clone_size: NA
d_call: NA
j_call: TRBJ1-2
v_call: TRBV5-5
cdr3_nt: TGTGCCAGCAGCTTGGAGGCGGGCAGTGTGAGCTACACCTTC
cdr3_aa: CASSLEAGSVSYTF

clone_size: once
d_call: NA
j_call: TRBJ1-1
v_call: TRBV9
cdr3_nt: TGTGCCAGCAGCGCGGGACACGGATTGGCTGAAGCTTTCTTT
cdr3_aa: CASSAGHGLAEAFF

clone_size: few
d_call: NA
j_call: TRBJ2-5
v_call: TRBV5-1
cdr3_nt: TGCGCCAGCAGTCCCGGGACACCACAAGAGACCCAGTACTTC
cdr3_aa: CASSPGTPQETQYF

clone_size: NA
d_call: TRBD2
j_call: TRBJ2-3
v_call: TRBV29-1
cdr3_nt: TGCAGCGTTGAAGTATGGACCAGCGGGGGGGCCGCAGATACGCAGTATTTT
cdr3_aa: CSVEVWTSGGAADTQYF

clone_size: few
d_call: NA
j_call: TRBJ1-5
v_call: TRBV7-9
cdr3_nt: TGTGCCAGCAGCCCCACAGGGATCCAGCCCCAGCATTTT
cdr3_aa: CASSPTGIQPQHF

clone_size: once
d_call: NA
j_call: TRBJ1-2
v_call: TRBV5-5
cdr3_nt: TGTGCCAGCAGCTTGGAATCGGAACAGGTCCAGCTCACCTTC
cdr3_aa: CASSLESEQVQLTF